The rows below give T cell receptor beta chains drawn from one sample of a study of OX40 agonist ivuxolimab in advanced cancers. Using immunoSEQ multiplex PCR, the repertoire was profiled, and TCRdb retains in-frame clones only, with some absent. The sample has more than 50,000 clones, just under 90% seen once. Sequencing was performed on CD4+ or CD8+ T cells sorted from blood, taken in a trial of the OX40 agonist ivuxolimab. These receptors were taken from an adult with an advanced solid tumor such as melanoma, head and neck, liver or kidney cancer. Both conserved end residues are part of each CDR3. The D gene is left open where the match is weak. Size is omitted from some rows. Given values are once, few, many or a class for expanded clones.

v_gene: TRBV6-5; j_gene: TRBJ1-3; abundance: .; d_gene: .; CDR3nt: TGTGCCAGCGGGGGTAGTGGAAACACCATATATTTT; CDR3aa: CASGGSGNTIYF
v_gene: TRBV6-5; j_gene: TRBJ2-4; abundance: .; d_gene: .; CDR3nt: TGTGCCAGCAGTTACTCACCCGGGACTAAAAACATTCAGTACTTC; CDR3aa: CASSYSPGTKNIQYF
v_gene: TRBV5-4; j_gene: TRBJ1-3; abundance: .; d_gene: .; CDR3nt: TGTGCCAGCAATACAGGAGAAGGAAACACCATATATTTT; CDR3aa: CASNTGEGNTIYF
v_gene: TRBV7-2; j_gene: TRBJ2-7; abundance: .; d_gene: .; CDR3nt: TGTGCCAGCAGCTTAGCAATAAGCTCCTACGAGCAGTACTTC; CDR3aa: CASSLAISSYEQYF
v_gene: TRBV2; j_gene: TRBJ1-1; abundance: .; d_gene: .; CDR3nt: TGTGCCAGCAATGTTGTCGGGGCCAGCACTGAAGCTTTCTTT; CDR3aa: CASNVVGASTEAFF
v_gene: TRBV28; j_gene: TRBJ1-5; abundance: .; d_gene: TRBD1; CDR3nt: TGTGCCAGCAGACGGACAGGGAATAGCAATCAGCCCCAGCATTTT; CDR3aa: CASRRTGNSNQPQHF
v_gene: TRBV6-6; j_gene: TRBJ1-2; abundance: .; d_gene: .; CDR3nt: TGTGCCAGCAGGTTCAACAGGGATTATGGCTACACCTTC; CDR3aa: CASRFNRDYGYTF
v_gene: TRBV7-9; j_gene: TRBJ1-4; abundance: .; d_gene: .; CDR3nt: TGTGCCAGCAGCTTAGATTCGTTTTATACTAATGAAAAACTGTTTTTT; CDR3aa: CASSLDSFYTNEKLFF
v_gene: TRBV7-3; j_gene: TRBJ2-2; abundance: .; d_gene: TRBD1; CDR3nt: TGTGCCAGCAGCCGAGAGACAGGGGACACCGGGGAGCTGTTTTTT; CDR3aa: CASSRETGDTGELFF
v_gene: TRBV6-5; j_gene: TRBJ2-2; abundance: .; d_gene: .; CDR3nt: TGTGCCAGCAGTCAGACAGGGAACACCGGGGAGCTGTTTTTT; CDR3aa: CASSQTGNTGELFF
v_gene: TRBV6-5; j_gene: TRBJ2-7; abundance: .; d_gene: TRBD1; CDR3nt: TGTGCCAGCAGTAAATTCGGGACAGAACAGGACGAGCAGTACTTC; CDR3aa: CASSKFGTEQDEQYF
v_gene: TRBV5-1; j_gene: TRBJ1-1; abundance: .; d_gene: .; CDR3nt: TGCGCCAGCAGCTTGGACTTAAGGAATCCCGGCACTGAAGCTTTCTTT; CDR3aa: CASSLDLRNPGTEAFF
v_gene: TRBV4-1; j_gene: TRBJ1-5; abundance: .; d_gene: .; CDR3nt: TGCGCCAGCAGCGGAACAAATCAGGGGAATCAGCCCCAGCATTTT; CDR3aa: CASSGTNQGNQPQHF
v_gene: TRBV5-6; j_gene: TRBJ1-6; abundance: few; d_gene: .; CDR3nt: TGTGCCAGCAGCTTGGGGCAGGGGAGTTCACCCCTCCACTTT; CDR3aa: CASSLGQGSSPLHF
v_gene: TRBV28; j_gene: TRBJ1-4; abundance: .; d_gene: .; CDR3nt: TGTGCCAGCAGTTCACCCCAGGCGACGAATGAAAAACTGTTTTTT; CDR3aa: CASSSPQATNEKLFF
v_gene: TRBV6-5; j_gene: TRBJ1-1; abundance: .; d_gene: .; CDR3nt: TGTGCCAGTCTGGGGGGGTGGGGCACTGAAGCTTTCTTT; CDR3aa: CASLGGWGTEAFF
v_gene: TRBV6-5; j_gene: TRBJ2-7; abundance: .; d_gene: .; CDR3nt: TGTGCCAGCAGTTACTCTGTCGGAACCTACGAGCAGTACTTC; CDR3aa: CASSYSVGTYEQYF
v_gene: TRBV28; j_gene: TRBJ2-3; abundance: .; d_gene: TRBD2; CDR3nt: TGTGCCAGCACTTTACTAGCGGGGGGGCCAGATACGCAGTATTTT; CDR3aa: CASTLLAGGPDTQYF